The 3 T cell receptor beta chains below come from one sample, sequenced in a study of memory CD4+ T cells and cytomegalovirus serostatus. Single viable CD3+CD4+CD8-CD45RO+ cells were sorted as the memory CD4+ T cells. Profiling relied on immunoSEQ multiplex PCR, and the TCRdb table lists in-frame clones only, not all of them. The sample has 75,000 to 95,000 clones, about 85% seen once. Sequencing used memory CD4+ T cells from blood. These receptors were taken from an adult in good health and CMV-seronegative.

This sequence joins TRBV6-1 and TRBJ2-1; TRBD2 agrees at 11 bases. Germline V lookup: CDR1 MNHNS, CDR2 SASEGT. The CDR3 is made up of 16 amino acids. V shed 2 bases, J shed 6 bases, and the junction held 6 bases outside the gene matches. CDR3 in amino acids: CASSELAGGQFNEQFF. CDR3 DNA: TGTGCCAGCAGTGAATTAGCGGGGGGGCAGTTCAATGAGCAGTTCTTC.

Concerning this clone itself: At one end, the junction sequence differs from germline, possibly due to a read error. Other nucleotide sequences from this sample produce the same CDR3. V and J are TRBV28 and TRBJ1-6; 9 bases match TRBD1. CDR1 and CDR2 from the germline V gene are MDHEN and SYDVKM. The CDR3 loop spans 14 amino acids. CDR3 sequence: CASSIGQGWSPLHF. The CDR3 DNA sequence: TGTGCCAGCAGTATCGGACAGGGGTGGTCACCTCTCCACTTT.

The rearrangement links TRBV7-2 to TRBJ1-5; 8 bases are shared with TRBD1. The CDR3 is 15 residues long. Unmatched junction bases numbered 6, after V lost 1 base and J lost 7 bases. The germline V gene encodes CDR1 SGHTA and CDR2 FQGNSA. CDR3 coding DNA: TGTGCCAGCAGCTTAGTATCAGGGGGCGGCCAGCCCCAGCATTTT. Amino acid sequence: CASSLVSGGGQPQHF. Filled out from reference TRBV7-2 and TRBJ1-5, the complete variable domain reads GAGVSQSPSNKVTEKGKDVELRCDPISGHTALYWYRQSLGQGLEFLIYFQGNSAPDKSGLPSDRFSAERTGGSVSTLTIQRTQQEDSAVYLCASSLVSGGGQPQHFGDGTRLSIL.